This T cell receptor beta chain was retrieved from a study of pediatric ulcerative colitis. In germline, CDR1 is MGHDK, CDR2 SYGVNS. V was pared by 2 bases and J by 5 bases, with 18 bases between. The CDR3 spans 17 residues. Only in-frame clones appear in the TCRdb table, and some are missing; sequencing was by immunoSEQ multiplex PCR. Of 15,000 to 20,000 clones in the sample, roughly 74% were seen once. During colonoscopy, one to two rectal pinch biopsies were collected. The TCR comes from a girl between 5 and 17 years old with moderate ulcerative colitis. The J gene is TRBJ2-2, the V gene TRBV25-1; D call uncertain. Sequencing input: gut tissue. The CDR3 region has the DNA TGTGCCAGCAGTGAAGATATCCGGAAGCCCCAAACCGGGGAGCTGTTTTTT. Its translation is CASSEDIRKPQTGELFF. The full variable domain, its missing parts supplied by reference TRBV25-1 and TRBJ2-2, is EADIYQTPRYLVIGTGKKITLECSQTMGHDKMYWYQQDPGMELHLIHYSYGVNSTEKGDLSSESTVSRIRTEHFPLTLESARPSHTSQYLCASSEDIRKPQTGELFFGEGSRLTVL.